These 12 T cell receptor beta chains were all obtained from the same sample, sequenced in a study of T-cell reconstitution after alpha-beta-depleted transplantation in children. Library preparation (for TCRbeta) was performed with unique molecular identifiers. TCRdb fed the PCR reads into MiXCR, producing one record per CDR3 protein. The sample includes about 1,000,000 distinct CDR3 sequences, roughly 29% seen only once; the top ten take 28%. This specimen consisted of PBMCs, mostly from graft donor cells, obtained 360 days after TCRalphabeta/CD19-depleted stem cell transplant. Receptors were obtained from a boy under three years old who had a stem cell transplant for SCID, so the T cells may come from the graft donor.

This clonotype turned up a few times. This chain joins TRBV9 and TRBJ2-1; TRBD1 agrees at 10 bases. Unmatched junction bases numbered 12, after V lost 3 bases and J lost 6 bases. The CDR3 sequence is 17 residues long. Germline CDR1 SGDLS, CDR2 YYNGEE. CDR3 in amino acids: CASSALRQGAVGNEQFF. DNA for the CDR3: TGTGCCAGCAGCGCTTTAAGACAGGGGGCCGTCGGCAATGAGCAGTTCTTC.

This clonotype has just a few counts. V is TRBV24-1 and J is TRBJ2-7; tentatively, D is TRBD2 (6 bases). CDR1 KGHDR and CDR2 SFDVKD come from the germline V gene. V shed 3 bases and J shed 5 bases, with 16 bases lying between them. CDR3 size: 15 residues. CDR3 sequence reads: CATSDGTPFSNEQYF. CDR3 in DNA: TGTGCCACCAGTGATGGGACTCCATTCTCTAACGAGCAGTACTTC.

The V call is TRBV20-1, the J call TRBJ1-2; 10 bases match TRBD1. V was clipped by 3 bases and J by 5 bases; unmatched bases: 12. CDR1 and CDR2 from the germline V gene are DFQATT and SNEGSKA (reference sequence). The CDR3 extends over 16 amino acids. CDR3 sequence: CSASGISGQGIYGYTF. The CDR3 DNA is TGCAGTGCTAGCGGAATCTCGGGACAGGGGATATATGGCTACACCTTC.

V usage is TRBV20-1 and J usage is TRBJ1-6, with 10 bases aligning to TRBD1. The germline V gene has CDR1 DFQATT and CDR2 SNEGSKA (reference sequence). This CDR3 is 16 amino acids long. J lost 4 bases, V lost 6 bases, and 9 bases had no gene match. The CDR3 loop is CSASGTGADYNSPLHF. For the CDR3, the DNA is TGCAGTGCCTCCGGGACAGGGGCCGATTATAATTCACCCCTCCACTTT.

The genes are TRBV12-5 and TRBJ2-3; 9 nucleotides agree with TRBD2. The germline CDR1 and CDR2 sequences are LGHNT and FRNRAP. This CDR3 region has 14 residues. V shed 4 bases and J 5 bases; nucleotides not matched to a gene: 4. This CDR3 is CASGSSGAGDTQYF. DNA of the CDR3: TGTGCTAGTGGTTCTAGCGGGGCTGGAGATACGCAGTATTTT.

This clonotype was observed a few times. The gene calls are TRBV6-5 and TRBJ2-3; 9 bases fit TRBD2. The trim removed 2 bases at V and 2 bases at J, leaving 8 bases unmatched. The CDR3 has 17 amino acids. Germline assignment: CDR1 MNHEY and CDR2 SVGAGI. The CDR3 protein is CASSYAGLAGPTDTQYF. Written as DNA, the CDR3 is TGTGCCAGCAGTTACGCCGGGCTAGCGGGGCCCACAGATACGCAGTATTTT.

The chain recombines TRBV4-2 with TRBJ2-7; TRBD2 might be the D (5 bases). Germline V gene lookup returns CDR1 LGHNA and CDR2 YNFKEQ. The V end lost 1 base, the J end lost 5 bases, and 18 bases lay between the germline ends. The CDR3 runs to 16 residues. CDR3 in DNA: TGTGCCAGCAGCCAAGGGCCCATCTCGCCGGGGAACGAGCAGTACTTC. Translated, it gives CASSQGPISPGNEQYF.

The chain couples TRBV6-5 to TRBJ1-1; TRBD1 is a possible D gene (5 bases). The ends were cut back, 7 bases at V and 0 bases at J, with 12 bases in the middle. CDR3 length: 14 amino acids. Germline values: CDR1 MNHEY, CDR2 SVGAGI. This chain's CDR3 is CASTRTSLNTEAFF. CDR3 nucleotides: TGTGCCAGCACCCGGACAAGTTTGAACACTGAAGCTTTCTTT.

The rearrangement uses TRBV6-5 and TRBJ1-4; tentative D call: TRBD1 (5 bases). V was shortened by 2 bases and J by 12 bases, with 13 bases between the two germline ends. Germline V CDR1 and CDR2: MNHEY, SVGAGI. This CDR3 has 13 amino acids. The CDR3 DNA sequence: TGTGCCAGCAGTTACGGGGCCCAATCGGAACTGTTTTTT. Its protein product is CASSYGAQSELFF.

V gene TRBV11-2 combines with J gene TRBJ2-2; D gene uncertain. Deletions cut 4 bases from V and 8 bases from J, with 11 bases between. The CDR3 covers 13 residues. Germline CDR1 is SGHAT and CDR2 is FQNNGV. Written as DNA, the CDR3 is TGTGCCAGCAGCTCACAGTGGTCTGGGGAGCTGTTTTTT. Protein: CASSSQWSGELFF.

The sample holds many counts of this clonotype. This CDR3 is CASSFLAGVDTGELFF. CDR3 coding DNA: TGTGCCAGCAGTTTCCTCGCAGGGGTGGACACCGGGGAGCTGTTTTTT. This sequence joins TRBV5-6 and TRBJ2-2; D might be TRBD1 (6 bases). This CDR3 region has 16 residues. Germline values: CDR1 SGHDT, CDR2 YYEEEE. V lost 5 bases to trimming and J lost 3 bases, with 17 bases between them.

This clonotype was detected only a few times. The gene calls are TRBV24-1 and TRBJ1-1, with TRBD1 matching 7 bases. The V gene's germline CDR1 is KGHDR and CDR2 SFDVKD. The V segment lost 7 bases and the J segment 10 bases; nucleotides outside the gene matches: 11. The CDR3 length is 13 residues. CDR3 sequence reads: CATSPGRGGAAFF. In DNA, the CDR3 is TGTGCCACCAGCCCCGGCAGAGGGGGCGCAGCTTTCTTT.